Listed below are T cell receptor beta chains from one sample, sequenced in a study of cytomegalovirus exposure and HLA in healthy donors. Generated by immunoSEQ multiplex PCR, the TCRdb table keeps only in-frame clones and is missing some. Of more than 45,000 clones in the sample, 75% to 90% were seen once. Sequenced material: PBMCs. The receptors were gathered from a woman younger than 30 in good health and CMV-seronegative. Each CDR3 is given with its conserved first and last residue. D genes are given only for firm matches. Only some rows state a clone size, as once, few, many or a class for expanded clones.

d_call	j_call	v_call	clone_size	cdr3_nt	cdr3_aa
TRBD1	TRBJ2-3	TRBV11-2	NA	TGTGCCAGCAGGCCGACAGGGATTGAACGCACAGATACGCAGTATTTT	CASRPTGIERTDTQYF
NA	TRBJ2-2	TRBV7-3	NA	TGTGCCAGCAGCGCGGGGCAGGTCGCGAACACCGGGGAGCTGTTTTTT	CASSAGQVANTGELFF
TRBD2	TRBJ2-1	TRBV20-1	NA	TGCAGTGCTAGAGAGAGGACTAGAGAGTTCTTC	CSARERTREFF
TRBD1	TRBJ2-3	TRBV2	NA	TGTGCCAGCAGTACAGGGGTCCACCAGTATTTT	CASSTGVHQYF
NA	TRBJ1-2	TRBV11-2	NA	TGTGCCAGCAGCTCAGGAGGGGAGGGTTCAGGCTACACCTTC	CASSSGGEGSGYTF
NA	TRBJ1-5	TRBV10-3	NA	TGTGCCATCAGTGAGGCGGGCGGCGATAATCAGCCCCAGCATTTT	CAISEAGGDNQPQHF
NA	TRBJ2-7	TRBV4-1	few	TGCGCCAGCAGCCAAGACCTCTTTGGGAGCGACTCCTACGAGCAGTACTTC	CASSQDLFGSDSYEQYF
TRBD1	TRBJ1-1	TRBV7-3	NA	TGTGCCAGCAAGCGGGACAGGGGGCATGGCACTGAAGCTTTCTTT	CASKRDRGHGTEAFF
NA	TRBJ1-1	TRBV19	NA	TGTGCCAGTAGTATCCCGGACAGCCAGAGTGAAGCTTTCTTT	CASSIPDSQSEAFF
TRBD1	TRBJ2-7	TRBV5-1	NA	TGCGCCAGCAGCCTACAGGGGCCTACCTACGAGCAGTACTTC	CASSLQGPTYEQYF
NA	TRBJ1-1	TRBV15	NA	TGTGCCACCAAGCAGGGTCGAGAAGCTTTCTTT	CATKQGREAFF
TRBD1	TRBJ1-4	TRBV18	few	TGTGCCAGCTCACCAGGGGACAGGGGAGGTGAAAAACTGTTTTTT	CASSPGDRGGEKLFF
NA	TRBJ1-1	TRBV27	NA	TGTGCCAGCAGTCAGGATGAAGCTTTCTTT	CASSQDEAFF
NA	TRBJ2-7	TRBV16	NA	TGTGCCAGCACTACGGACGGGGTAGTCCACGAGCAGTACTTC	CASTTDGVVHEQYF
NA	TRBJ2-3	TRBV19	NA	TGTGCCAGTAGTATGCAGGGGAACACAGATACGCAGTATTTT	CASSMQGNTDTQYF
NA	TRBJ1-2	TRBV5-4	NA	TGTGCCAGCAGCTTGGGGTTGGACTCGGGGGGATTAAGCTATGGCTACACCTTC	CASSLGLDSGGLSYGYTF
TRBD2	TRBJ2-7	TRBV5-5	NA	TGTGCCAGCAGTGACGCTCTAGCGGGTTACGAGCAGTACTTC	CASSDALAGYEQYF
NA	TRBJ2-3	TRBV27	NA	TGTGCCAGCAGAAGGACTAGCACAGATACGCAGTATTTT	CASRRTSTDTQYF